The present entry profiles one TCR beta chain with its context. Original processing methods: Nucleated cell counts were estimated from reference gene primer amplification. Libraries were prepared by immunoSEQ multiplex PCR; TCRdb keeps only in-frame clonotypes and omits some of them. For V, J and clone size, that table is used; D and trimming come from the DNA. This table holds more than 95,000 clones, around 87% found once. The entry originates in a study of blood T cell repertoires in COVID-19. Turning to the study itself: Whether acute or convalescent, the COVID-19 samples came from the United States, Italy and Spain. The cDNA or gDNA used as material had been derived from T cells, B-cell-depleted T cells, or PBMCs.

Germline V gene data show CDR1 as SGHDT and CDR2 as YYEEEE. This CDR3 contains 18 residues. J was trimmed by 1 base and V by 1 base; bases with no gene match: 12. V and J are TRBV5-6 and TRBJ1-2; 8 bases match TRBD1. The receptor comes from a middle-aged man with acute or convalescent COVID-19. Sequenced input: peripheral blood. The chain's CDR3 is CASSLRGLGDRHNYGYTF. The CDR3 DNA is TGTGCCAGCAGCTTGAGGGGTCTCGGGGACAGGCATAACTATGGCTACACCTTC.